This T cell receptor beta chain was identified in a study of blood T cell repertoires in COVID-19. Study in general: From the United States, Italy and Spain came samples of acute and convalescent COVID-19. PBMCs, B-cell-depleted T cells, or T cells provided the cDNA or gDNA that made up the material.

In the original workflow: Reference gene primers were amplified, and this amplification served to estimate nucleated cell counts. The method was immunoSEQ multiplex PCR; TCRdb's version includes in-frame clones alone and lacks a portion of them. The DNA was the basis for D and trimming; V, J and clone size are from that table. The table shows about 140,000 clones, with around three quarters occurring only once. The CDR3 spans 14 residues. The germline V gene has CDR1 MNHEY and CDR2 SVGAGI. Deletions cut 8 bases from V and 0 bases from J, with 11 bases between. This clonotype was sampled from a man in his sixties with acute or convalescent COVID-19. This chain connects TRBV6-5 to TRBJ1-5; D possibly corresponds to TRBD1 (6 bases). Specimen: peripheral blood. The CDR3 reads CASRGGSSNQPQHF. The CDR3 region has the DNA TGTGCCAGCCGGGGGGGCAGTAGCAATCAGCCCCAGCATTTT.